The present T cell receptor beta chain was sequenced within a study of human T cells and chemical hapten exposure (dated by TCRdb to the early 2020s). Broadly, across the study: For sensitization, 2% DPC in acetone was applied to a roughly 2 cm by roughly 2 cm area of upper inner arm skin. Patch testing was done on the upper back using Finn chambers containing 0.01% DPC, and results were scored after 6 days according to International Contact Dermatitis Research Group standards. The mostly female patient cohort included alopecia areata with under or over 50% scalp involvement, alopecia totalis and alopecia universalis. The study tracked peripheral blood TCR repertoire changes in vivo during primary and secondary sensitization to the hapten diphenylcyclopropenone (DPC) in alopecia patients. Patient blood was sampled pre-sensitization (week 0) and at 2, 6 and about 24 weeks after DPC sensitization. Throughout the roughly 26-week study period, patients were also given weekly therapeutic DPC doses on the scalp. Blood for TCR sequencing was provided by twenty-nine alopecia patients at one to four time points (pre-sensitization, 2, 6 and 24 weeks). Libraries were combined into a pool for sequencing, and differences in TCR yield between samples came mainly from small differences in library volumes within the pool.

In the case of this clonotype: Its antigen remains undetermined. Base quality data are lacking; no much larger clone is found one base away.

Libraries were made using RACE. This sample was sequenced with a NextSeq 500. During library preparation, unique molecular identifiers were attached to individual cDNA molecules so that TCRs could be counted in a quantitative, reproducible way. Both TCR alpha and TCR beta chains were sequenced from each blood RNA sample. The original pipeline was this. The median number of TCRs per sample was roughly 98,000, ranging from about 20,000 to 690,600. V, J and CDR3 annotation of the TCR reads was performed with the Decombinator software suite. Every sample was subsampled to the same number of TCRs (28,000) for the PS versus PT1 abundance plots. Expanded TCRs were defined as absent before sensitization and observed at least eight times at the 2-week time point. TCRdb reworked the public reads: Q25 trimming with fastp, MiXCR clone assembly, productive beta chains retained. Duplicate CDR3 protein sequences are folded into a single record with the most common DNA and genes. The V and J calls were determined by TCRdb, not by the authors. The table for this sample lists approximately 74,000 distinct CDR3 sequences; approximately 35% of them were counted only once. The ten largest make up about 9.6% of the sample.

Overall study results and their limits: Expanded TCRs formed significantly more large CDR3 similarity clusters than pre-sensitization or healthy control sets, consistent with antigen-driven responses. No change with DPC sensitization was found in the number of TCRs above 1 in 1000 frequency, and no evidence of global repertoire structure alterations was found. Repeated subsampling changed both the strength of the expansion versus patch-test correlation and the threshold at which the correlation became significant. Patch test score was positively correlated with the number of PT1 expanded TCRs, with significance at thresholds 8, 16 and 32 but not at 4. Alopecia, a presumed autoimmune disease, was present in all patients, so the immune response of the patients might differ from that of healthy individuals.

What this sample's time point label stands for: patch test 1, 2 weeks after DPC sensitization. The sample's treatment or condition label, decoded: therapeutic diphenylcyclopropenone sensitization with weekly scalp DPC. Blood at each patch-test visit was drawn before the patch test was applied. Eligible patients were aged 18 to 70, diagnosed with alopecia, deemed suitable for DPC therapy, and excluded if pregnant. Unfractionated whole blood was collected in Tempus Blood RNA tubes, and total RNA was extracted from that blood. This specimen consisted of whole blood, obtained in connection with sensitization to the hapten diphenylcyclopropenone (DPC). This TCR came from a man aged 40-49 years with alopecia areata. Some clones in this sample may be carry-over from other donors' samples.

The CDR3 in this case is CASSLEPSGTKNIQYF. The DNA sequence reads TGTGCCAGCAGCTTAGAGCCTAGCGGGACCAAAAACATTCAGTACTTC. The sequence is built from TRBV11-2 and TRBJ2-4; 9 bases in between match TRBD2. From its cysteine to its phenylalanine, the CDR3 spans 16 amino acids. Only the CDR3 region is kept as DNA, spanning 48 bases read in frame from base 1. As encoded in the germline V gene, CDR1 is SGHAT while CDR2 is FQNNGV. The V end gives up 0 bases and the J end 2 bases, leaving 2 bases in the junction not matched to a gene.